A selection of T cell receptor beta chains follows, all from one sample in a study of blood T cell repertoires in COVID-19. Generated by immunoSEQ multiplex PCR, the TCRdb table keeps only in-frame clones and is missing some. Here the sample spans under 250,000 clones, 80% to 95% being singletons. Sequenced: peripheral blood. These receptors all come from a man in his sixties with COVID-19, enrolled during active disease. The CDR3 runs from the conserved cysteine through the conserved F or W. D genes are given only for firm matches. The size entry is marked missing in some rows and otherwise reads once, few, many or a size class.

cdr3_aa cdr3_nt d_call v_call clone_size j_call cdr3_length
CASISTGPSGNTIYF TGTGCCAGCATCTCGACAGGCCCCTCTGGAAACACCATATATTTT . TRBV28 . TRBJ1-3 15
CSVEETTGVQYF TGCAGCGTTGAAGAAACGACAGGGGTGCAGTACTTC TRBD1 TRBV29-1 . TRBJ2-7 12
CASSRQTGYTF TGTGCCAGCAGCAGACAGACGGGCTACACCTTC . TRBV6-5 . TRBJ1-2 11
CASSEEGYSTNSPLHF TGTGCCAGCAGTGAGGAGGGTTATTCGACCAATTCACCCCTCCACTTT . TRBV2 . TRBJ1-6 16
CASSLGGGRGQPQHF TGCGCCAGCAGCTTGGGGGGCGGTAGAGGCCAGCCCCAGCATTTT . TRBV5-1 . TRBJ1-5 15
CASSIDARGIRNTIYF TGTGCCAGTAGTATAGATGCCAGGGGAATAAGAAACACCATATATTTT . TRBV19 . TRBJ1-3 16
CASSRRLAGSTDTQYF TGTGCCAGCAGTAGGCGACTAGCGGGAAGCACAGATACGCAGTATTTT TRBD2 TRBV27 . TRBJ2-3 16
CASSEQTGTNEKLFF TGTGCCAGCAGCGAACAGACGGGAACTAATGAAAAACTGTTTTTT . TRBV2 . TRBJ1-4 15
CASSRSGYTDTQYF TGTGCCAGCAGTCGCAGCGGGTACACAGATACGCAGTATTTT . TRBV6-5 . TRBJ2-3 14
CASSVPGLAGGRNEQFF TGTGCCAGCAGCGTGCCGGGACTAGCGGGGGGACGCAATGAGCAGTTCTTC TRBD2 TRBV5-5 . TRBJ2-1 17
CASSQEGTGGRGYTF TGCGCCAGCAGCCAAGAGGGAACAGGGGGCCGTGGCTACACCTTC TRBD1 TRBV4-3 . TRBJ1-2 15
CASSIDRVATEAFF TGTGCCAGTAGTATAGACAGGGTGGCCACTGAAGCTTTCTTT . TRBV19 . TRBJ1-1 14
CASSRQGAGNTEAFF TGTGCCAGCAGTAGACAGGGGGCGGGGAACACTGAAGCTTTCTTT TRBD1 TRBV6-5 . TRBJ1-1 15
CASRHWTGEAFF TGTGCCAGCAGGCACTGGACAGGAGAAGCTTTCTTT TRBD1 TRBV28 . TRBJ1-1 12
CASSQSLGARVDTGELFF TGTGCCAGCAGCCAAAGTTTGGGGGCGCGGGTGGACACCGGGGAGCTGTTTTTT . TRBV4-2 . TRBJ2-2 18
CASSTPGQGWGTEAFF TGTGCCAGCAGTACGCCGGGACAGGGGTGGGGCACTGAAGCTTTCTTT TRBD1 TRBV28 . TRBJ1-1 16
CASSRDSRYNEQFF TGCGCCAGCAGCCGGGACAGCCGCTACAATGAGCAGTTCTTC TRBD1 TRBV5-1 . TRBJ2-1 14
CASSIVSGTPSYEQYF TGTGCCAGTAGTATAGTCTCCGGGACACCCAGCTACGAGCAGTACTTC . TRBV19 . TRBJ2-7 16
CATSRDLAGGNTIYF TGTGCCACCAGCAGAGATTTAGCGGGTGGAAACACCATATATTTT . TRBV15 . TRBJ1-3 15
CASSQERRTEAFF TGTGCCAGCAGCCAGGAGAGGAGGACTGAAGCTTTCTTT . TRBV4-2 . TRBJ1-1 13
CASSPLGQPNTEAFF TGTGCCAGCTCACCCCTAGGACAGCCGAACACTGAAGCTTTCTTT . TRBV18 . TRBJ1-1 15
CASSDGQMNTEAFF TGTGCCAGTAGTGACGGACAAATGAACACTGAAGCTTTCTTT . TRBV19 . TRBJ1-1 14
CASSLASQAAYEQYF TGTGCCAGCAGCTTGGCGTCCCAGGCCGCCTACGAGCAGTACTTC . TRBV5-6 . TRBJ2-7 15
CASSWTGTNTEAFF TGTGCCAGCAGTTGGACAGGGACAAACACTGAAGCTTTCTTT TRBD1 TRBV11-2 . TRBJ1-1 14
CASTGDFGEKLFF TGCGCCAGCACGGGGGATTTCGGTGAAAAACTGTTTTTT . TRBV5-1 . TRBJ1-4 13
CATRQGSYEQYF TGTGCCACCAGACAGGGCTCCTACGAGCAGTACTTC TRBD1 TRBV6-5 . TRBJ2-7 12
CASKRTGEETQYF TGTGCCAGTAAACGGACAGGGGAAGAGACCCAGTACTTC TRBD1 TRBV19 . TRBJ2-5 13
CASNIGTGSYEQYF TGTGCCAGTAATATAGGGACAGGGTCCTACGAGCAGTACTTC TRBD1 TRBV19 . TRBJ2-7 14
CASRGLRTEAFF TGTGCCAGCAGAGGACTGCGGACTGAAGCTTTCTTT . TRBV3-1/TRBV3-2 . TRBJ1-1 12
CASSRGGSTDTQYF TGTGCCAGCAGTCGCGGGGGGAGCACAGATACGCAGTATTTT TRBD2 TRBV2 . TRBJ2-3 14
CASSQLAGGVNEQFF TGTGCCAGCAGCCAACTAGCGGGAGGGGTCAATGAGCAGTTCTTC TRBD2 TRBV11-2 . TRBJ2-1 15
CASSPPPPIRGNEQFF TGCGCCAGCAGCCCCCCTCCCCCGATTAGGGGGAATGAGCAGTTCTTC . TRBV5-1 . TRBJ2-1 16
CSVGTDPNTEAFF TGCAGCGTGGGGACAGACCCGAACACTGAAGCTTTCTTT TRBD1 TRBV29-1 . TRBJ1-1 13
CASSLVGTGVNTEAFF TGTGCCAGCAGCTTAGTTGGCACAGGTGTGAACACTGAAGCTTTCTTT . TRBV7-9 . TRBJ1-1 16
CASTRPGVSEQFF TGTGCCAGCACCAGGCCCGGGGTCAGTGAGCAGTTCTTC . TRBV28 . TRBJ2-1 13
CASSEVAGILAGTEAFF TGTGCCAGCAGTGAAGTGGCTGGGATCCTAGCCGGGACTGAAGCTTTCTTT . TRBV6-1 . TRBJ1-1 17
CASRLTSTGELFF TGTGCCAGCAGGTTGACAAGCACCGGGGAGCTGTTTTTT . TRBV12-3/TRBV12-4 . TRBJ2-2 13
CASSHSGGRHNEQFF TGTGCCAGCAGCCACTCCGGGGGGCGGCACAATGAGCAGTTCTTC . TRBV6-5 . TRBJ2-1 15
CASSLEDSYEQYF TGTGCCAGCAGCTTAGAAGACAGCTACGAGCAGTACTTC . TRBV11-2 . TRBJ2-7 13
CASSVGQGGTLKLFF TGTGCCAGCAGCGTAGGGCAAGGGGGAACACTGAAGCTGTTCTTT . TRBV9 once TRBJ1-1 15
CASSFDRGQGYTF TGTGCCAGCAGTTTCGACAGGGGGCAGGGCTACACCTTC TRBD1 TRBV12-3/TRBV12-4 . TRBJ1-2 13
CASSQDVGGRYTF TGTGCCAGCAGCCAAGATGTGGGGGGACGCTACACCTTC . TRBV4-2 . TRBJ1-2 13
CASSTRDSLSTDTQYF TGTGCCAGCAGCACGCGGGACAGTCTCAGCACAGATACGCAGTATTTT . TRBV5-4 . TRBJ2-3 16
CANAGQGIGYEQYF TGTGCCAACGCGGGACAGGGAATAGGCTACGAGCAGTACTTC TRBD1 TRBV2 . TRBJ2-7 14
CASSPRGQGYYEQYF TGTGCCAGCAGCCCTCGGGGACAGGGGTACTACGAGCAGTACTTC TRBD1 TRBV7-8 . TRBJ2-7 15
CASSPDRMGYNEQFF TGTGCCAGCAGTCCCGACAGGATGGGTTACAATGAGCAGTTCTTC . TRBV27 . TRBJ2-1 15
CASSPLAKNIQYF TGTGCCAGCAGTCCTCTAGCCAAAAACATTCAGTACTTC . TRBV27 few TRBJ2-4 13
CASSLQTAAPLHF TGTGCCAGCAGTCTCCAAACGGCGGCCCCCCTCCACTTT . TRBV6-5 . TRBJ1-6 13
CASSLTPWGRGLNEQFF TGTGCCAGCAGCTTAACCCCGTGGGGCAGGGGGCTCAATGAGCAGTTCTTC TRBD1 TRBV7-9 . TRBJ2-1 17